This TCR beta chain was identified in a study of Ad26.COV2.S vaccination and SARS-CoV-2 variants. Study observations and caveats: Individuals receiving vaccine had higher spike-specific TCR breadth than placebo recipients did.

TCRdb keeps only in-frame clones here, not all; method: immunoSEQ multiplex PCR. The data contain just over 350,000 clones, roughly 84% of them singletons. The treatment here: approximately 18 received Ad26.COV2.S at low or high dose, single or two shots; about 5 received placebo; per-sample allocation not given. Sampling was performed 63 days after the first vaccine or placebo injection. A Boston donor was an adult aged 18-55 years. A remark on this clone: Its antigen is unidentified.

V lost 5 bases and J lost 5, with 12 bases in between. Per the germline V gene, CDR1 is SGHTA and CDR2 is FQGNSA. This CDR3 is built from 14 residues. The chain carries TRBV7-2 and TRBJ2-2, with a weak D call TRBD2 (7 bases). The sequence came from a person aged 18-60 years who received the Ad26.COV2.S COVID-19 vaccine or a placebo. The source material was peripheral blood, sampled in a trial of Ad26.COV2.S vaccine versus placebo. For the CDR3, the DNA is TGTGCCAGCAGCCGGACTAGGGGGACCGGGGAGCTGTTTTTT. This gives the protein CASSRTRGTGELFF. Using reference TRBV7-2 and TRBJ2-2 for the parts outside the CDR3, the full variable domain is GAGVSQSPSNKVTEKGKDVELRCDPISGHTALYWYRQSLGQGLEFLIYFQGNSAPDKSGLPSDRFSAERTGGSVSTLTIQRTQQEDSAVYLCASSRTRGTGELFFGEGSRLTVL.